The present TCR beta chain was sequenced within a study of blood T cells in healthy people across ages. To note about this clonotype: The target antigen is unknown.

V was shortened by 3 bases and J by 8 bases, with 19 bases between the two germline ends. CDR3 length: 15 residues. Germline values: CDR1 SGDLS, CDR2 YYNGEE. The authors ran a second PCR of about 6 to 11 cycles using a sample-barcoded 5' primer and a J-beta primer mix. TCRdb passed the 5' RACE reads through MiXCR, listing each CDR3 protein once. The table has about 1.8 million distinct CDR3 sequences, roughly 49% seen once. Study results and limitations: Across the age range, TCR beta diversity per million T cells fell in a roughly linear way. PBMC samples, being unsorted, prevented any conclusive comparison of naive and antigen-experienced cells. Estimates based on one million T cells were treated as lower bounds.

The sequenced sample consisted of blood. The source is a woman aged 40 to 55 in good health. The genes are TRBV9 and TRBJ2-3; perhaps TRBD2 as D (5 bases). The CDR3 nucleotides read TGTGCCAGCAGCGCAAAGTCTAGCCTAGATGTTACGCAGTATTTT. Translated, it gives CASSAKSSLDVTQYF. Based on the CDR3 plus reference TRBV9 and TRBJ2-3, the full variable domain is DSGVTQTPKHLITATGQRVTLRCSPRSGDLSVYWYQQSLDQGLQFLIQYYNGEERAKGNILERFSAQQFPDLHSELNLSSLELGDSALYFCASSAKSSLDVTQYFGPGTRLTVL.